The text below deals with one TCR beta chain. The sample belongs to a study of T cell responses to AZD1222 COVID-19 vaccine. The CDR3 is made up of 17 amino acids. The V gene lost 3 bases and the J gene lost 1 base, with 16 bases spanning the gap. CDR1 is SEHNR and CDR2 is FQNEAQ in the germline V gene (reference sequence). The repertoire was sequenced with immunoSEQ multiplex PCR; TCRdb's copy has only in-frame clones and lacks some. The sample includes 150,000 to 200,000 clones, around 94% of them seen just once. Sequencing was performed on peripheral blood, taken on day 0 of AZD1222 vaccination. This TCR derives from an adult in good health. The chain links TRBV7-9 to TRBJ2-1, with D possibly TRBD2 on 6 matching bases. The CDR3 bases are TGTGCCAGCAGCTTTCTGGGTGACGGGAGATCCTACAATGAGCAGTTCTTC. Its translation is CASSFLGDGRSYNEQFF.